This T cell receptor (beta chain) was recovered during a study of beta chain features in type 1 diabetes. Study-level findings and limits: cDNA sequencing could over-represent cells with high TCR expression. Insertion counts at VDJ junctions were lower in type 1 diabetes patients, who also showed more deletions there.

Purity above 95% was achieved in all sorted populations. Germline CDR1 MDHEN, CDR2 SYDVKM. V was clipped by 3 bases and J by 1 base; unmatched bases: 6. This CDR3 has 17 amino acids. Notes on this clone: The antigen remains undetermined.

Isolated RNA was reverse transcribed in full, so expressed TCRB transcripts were sequenced. Measured with immunoSEQ multiplex PCR; TCRdb has only the in-frame clones, and not every one. The table has roughly 610,000 clones, less than 20% seen once. The chain combines TRBV28 with TRBJ2-3; 11 bases fit TRBD2. This receptor was taken from a man younger than 30 in good health. What was sequenced was naive CD4+ T cells from blood. The chain's CDR3 is CASSLKGLAERTDTQYF. The CDR3 region has the DNA TGTGCCAGCAGTTTGAAGGGACTAGCGGAGCGCACAGATACGCAGTATTTT.